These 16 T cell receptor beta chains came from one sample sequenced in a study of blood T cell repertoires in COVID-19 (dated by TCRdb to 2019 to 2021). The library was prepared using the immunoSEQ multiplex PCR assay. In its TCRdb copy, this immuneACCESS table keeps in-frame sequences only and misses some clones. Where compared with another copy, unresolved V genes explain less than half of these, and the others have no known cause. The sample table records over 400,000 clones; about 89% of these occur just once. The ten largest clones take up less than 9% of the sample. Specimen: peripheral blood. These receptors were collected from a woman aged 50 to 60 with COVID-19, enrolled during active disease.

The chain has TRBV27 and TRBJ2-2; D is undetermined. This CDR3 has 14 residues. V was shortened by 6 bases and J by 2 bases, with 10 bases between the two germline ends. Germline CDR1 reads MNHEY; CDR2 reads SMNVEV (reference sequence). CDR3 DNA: TGTGCCAGCAGAGGCAGCGCTAACACCGGGGAGCTGTTTTTT. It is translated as CASRGSANTGELFF.

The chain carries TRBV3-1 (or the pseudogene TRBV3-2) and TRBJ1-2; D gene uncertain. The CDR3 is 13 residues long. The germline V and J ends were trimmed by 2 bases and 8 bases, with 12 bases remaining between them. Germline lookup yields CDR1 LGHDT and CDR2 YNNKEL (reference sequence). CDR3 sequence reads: CASSQQRQSGYTF. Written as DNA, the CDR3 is TGTGCCAGCAGCCAACAGAGGCAGTCCGGCTACACCTTC.

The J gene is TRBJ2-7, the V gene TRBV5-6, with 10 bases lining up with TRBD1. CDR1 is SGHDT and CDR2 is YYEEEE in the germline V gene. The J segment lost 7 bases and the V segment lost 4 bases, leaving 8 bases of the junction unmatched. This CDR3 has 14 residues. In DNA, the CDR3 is TGTGCCAGCAGCCAAGCCGGGACAGGGGAAGAGCAGTACTTC. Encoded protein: CASSQAGTGEEQYF. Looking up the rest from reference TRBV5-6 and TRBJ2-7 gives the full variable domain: DAGVTQSPTHLIKTRGQQVTLRCSPKSGHDTVSWYQQALGQGPQFIFQYYEEEERQRGNFPDRFSGHQFPNYSSELNVNALLLGDSALYLCASSQAGTGEEQYFGPGTRLTVT.

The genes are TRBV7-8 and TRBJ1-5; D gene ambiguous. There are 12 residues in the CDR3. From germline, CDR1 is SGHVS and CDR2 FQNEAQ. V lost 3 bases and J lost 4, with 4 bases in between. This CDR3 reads CASSFPNQPQHF. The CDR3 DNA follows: TGTGCCAGCAGCTTTCCGAATCAGCCCCAGCATTTT.

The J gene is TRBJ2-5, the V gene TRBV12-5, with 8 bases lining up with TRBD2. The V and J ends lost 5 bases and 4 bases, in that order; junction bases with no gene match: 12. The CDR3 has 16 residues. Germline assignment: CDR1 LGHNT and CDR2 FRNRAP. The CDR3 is CASGPRGGGRTETQYF. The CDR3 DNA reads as TGTGCTAGTGGTCCGCGGGGCGGGGGGCGAACAGAGACCCAGTACTTC.

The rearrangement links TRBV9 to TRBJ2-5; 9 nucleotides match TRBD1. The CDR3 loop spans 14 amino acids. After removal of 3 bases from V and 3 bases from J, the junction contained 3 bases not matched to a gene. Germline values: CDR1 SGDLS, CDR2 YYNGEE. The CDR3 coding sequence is TGTGCCAGCAGCGGACGGACAGGGGAAGAGACCCAGTACTTC. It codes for CASSGRTGEETQYF.

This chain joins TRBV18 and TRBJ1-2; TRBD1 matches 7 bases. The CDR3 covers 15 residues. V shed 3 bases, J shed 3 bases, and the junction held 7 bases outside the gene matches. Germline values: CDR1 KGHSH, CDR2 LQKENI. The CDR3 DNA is TGTGCCAGCTCACCCCCTCACAGGGGTGACTATGGCTACACCTTC. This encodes CASSPPHRGDYGYTF.

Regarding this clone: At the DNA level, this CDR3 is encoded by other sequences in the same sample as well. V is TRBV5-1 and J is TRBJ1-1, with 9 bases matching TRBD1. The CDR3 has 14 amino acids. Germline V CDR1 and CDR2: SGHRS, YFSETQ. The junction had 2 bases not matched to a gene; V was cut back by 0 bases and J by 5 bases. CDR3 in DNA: TGCGCCAGCAGCTTGGACAGGGGGCGGACTGAAGCTTTCTTT. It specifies CASSLDRGRTEAFF.

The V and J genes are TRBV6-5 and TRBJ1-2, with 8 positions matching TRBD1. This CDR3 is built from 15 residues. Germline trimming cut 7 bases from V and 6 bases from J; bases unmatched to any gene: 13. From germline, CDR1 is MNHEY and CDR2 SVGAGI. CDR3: CASTTLDREEDGYTF. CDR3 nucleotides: TGTGCCAGCACCACATTGGACAGGGAAGAAGATGGCTACACCTTC.

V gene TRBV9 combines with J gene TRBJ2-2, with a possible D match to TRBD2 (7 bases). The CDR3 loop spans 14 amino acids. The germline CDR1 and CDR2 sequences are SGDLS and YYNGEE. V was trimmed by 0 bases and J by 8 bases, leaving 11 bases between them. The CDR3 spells CASSVAGGRGELFF. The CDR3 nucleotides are TGTGCCAGCAGCGTAGCGGGGGGCCGGGGGGAGCTGTTTTTT.

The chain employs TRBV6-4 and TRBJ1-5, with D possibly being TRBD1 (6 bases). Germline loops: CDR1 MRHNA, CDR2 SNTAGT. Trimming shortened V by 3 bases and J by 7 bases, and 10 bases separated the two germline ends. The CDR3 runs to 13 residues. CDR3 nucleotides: TGTGCCAGCAGTGAGGGGGCTGGACAGCCCCAGCATTTT. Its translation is CASSEGAGQPQHF.

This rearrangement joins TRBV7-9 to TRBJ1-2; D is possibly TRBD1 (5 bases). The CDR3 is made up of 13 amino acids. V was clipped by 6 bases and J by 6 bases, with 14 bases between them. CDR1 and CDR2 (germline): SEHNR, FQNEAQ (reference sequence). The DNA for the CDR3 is TGTGCCAGCAGAGCAGCGGGGGGAGATGGCTACACCTTC. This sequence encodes CASRAAGGDGYTF.

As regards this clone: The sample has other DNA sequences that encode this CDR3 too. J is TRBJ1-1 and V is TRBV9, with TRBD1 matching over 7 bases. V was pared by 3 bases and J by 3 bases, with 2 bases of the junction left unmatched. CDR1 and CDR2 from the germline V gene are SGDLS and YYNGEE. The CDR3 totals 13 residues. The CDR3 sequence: CASSGQGDTEAFF. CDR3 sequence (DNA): TGTGCCAGCAGCGGTCAGGGGGACACTGAAGCTTTCTTT.

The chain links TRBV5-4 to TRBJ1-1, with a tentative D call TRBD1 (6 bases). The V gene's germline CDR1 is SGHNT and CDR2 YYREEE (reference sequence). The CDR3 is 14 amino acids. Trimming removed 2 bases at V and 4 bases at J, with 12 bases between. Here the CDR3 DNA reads TGTGCCAGCAGCTTCAGTCAGGGGTCCACTGAAGCTTTCTTT. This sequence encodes CASSFSQGSTEAFF.

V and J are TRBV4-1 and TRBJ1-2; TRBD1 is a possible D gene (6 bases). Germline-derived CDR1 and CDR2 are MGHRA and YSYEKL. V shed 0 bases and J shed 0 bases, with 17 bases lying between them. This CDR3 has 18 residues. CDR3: CASSQESWREGANYGYTF. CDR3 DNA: TGCGCCAGCAGCCAAGAATCCTGGAGGGAGGGGGCTAACTATGGCTACACCTTC.

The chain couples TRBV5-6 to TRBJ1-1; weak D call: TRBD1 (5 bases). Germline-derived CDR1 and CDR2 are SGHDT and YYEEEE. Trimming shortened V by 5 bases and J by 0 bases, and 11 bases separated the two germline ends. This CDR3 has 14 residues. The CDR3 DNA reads TGTGCCAGCAGTAAGGGGCTGGTGAACACTGAAGCTTTCTTT. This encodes CASSKGLVNTEAFF.